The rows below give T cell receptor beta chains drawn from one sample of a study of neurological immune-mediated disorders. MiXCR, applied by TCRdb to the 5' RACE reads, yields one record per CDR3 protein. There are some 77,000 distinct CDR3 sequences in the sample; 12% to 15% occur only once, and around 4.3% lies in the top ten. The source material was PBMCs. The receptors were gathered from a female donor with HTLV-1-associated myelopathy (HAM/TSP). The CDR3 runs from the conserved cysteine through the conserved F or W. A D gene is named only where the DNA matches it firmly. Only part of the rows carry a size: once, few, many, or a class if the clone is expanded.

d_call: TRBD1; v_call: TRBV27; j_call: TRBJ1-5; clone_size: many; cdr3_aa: CASSPLPWDSGYQPQHF; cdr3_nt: TGTGCCAGCAGTCCCCTCCCTTGGGACAGTGGTTATCAGCCCCAGCATTTT
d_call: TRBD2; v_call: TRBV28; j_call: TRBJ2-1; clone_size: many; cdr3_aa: CASSSGTRPVNEQFF; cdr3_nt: TGTGCCAGCAGTTCCGGGACTAGACCCGTAAATGAGCAGTTCTTC
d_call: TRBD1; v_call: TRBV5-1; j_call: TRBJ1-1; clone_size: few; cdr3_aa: CASSQGTANTEAFF; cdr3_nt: TGCGCCAGCAGCCAAGGGACAGCGAACACTGAAGCTTTCTTT
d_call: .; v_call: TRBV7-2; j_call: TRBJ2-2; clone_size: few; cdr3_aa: CASSRFDRTTGELFF; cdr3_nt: TGTGCCAGCAGCAGATTCGACAGAACCACCGGGGAGCTGTTTTTT
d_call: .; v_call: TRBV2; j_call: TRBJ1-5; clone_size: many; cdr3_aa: CASSESWEPQHF; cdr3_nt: TGTGCCAGCAGTGAGTCGTGGGAACCCCAGCATTTT
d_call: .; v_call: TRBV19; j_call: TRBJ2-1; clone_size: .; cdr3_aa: CASSKGPASREQFF; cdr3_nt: TGTGCCAGTAGTAAGGGGCCAGCTTCCCGGGAGCAGTTCTTC
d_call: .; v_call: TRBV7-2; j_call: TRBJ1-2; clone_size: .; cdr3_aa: CASSLGHGSDSDVF; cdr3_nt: TGTGCCAGCAGCTTAGGGCACGGTTCAGACAGCGACGTCTTC
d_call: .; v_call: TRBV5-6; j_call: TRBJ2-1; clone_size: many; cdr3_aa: CASSLVSVVVDEQFF; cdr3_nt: TGTGCCAGCAGCTTGGTTTCGGTGGTGGTTGATGAGCAGTTCTTC
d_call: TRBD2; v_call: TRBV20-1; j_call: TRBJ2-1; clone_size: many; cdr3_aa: CSARTGRGGSNEQFF; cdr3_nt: TGCAGTGCTAGGACGGGGCGGGGGGGCTCCAATGAGCAGTTCTTC
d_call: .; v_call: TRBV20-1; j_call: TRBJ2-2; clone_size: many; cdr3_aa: CSARDPRNTGELFF; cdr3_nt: TGCAGTGCTAGAGATCCCAGGAACACCGGGGAGCTGTTTTTT
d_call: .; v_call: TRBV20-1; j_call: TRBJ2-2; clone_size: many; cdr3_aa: CSARDPRTGELFF; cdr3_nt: TGCAGTGCTAGAGATCCCAGGACCGGGGAGCTGTTTTTT
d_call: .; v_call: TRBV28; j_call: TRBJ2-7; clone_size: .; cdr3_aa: CASRASNYEQYF; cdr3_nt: TGTGCCAGCAGAGCTAGCAACTACGAGCAGTACTTC
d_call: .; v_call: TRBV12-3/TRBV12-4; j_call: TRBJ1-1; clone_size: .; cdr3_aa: CASSWDSSSGTEAFF; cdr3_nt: TGTGCCAGCAGTTGGGACTCTTCTAGTGGCACTGAAGCTTTCTTT
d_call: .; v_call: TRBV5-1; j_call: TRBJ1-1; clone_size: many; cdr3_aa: CASSAGQTDEAFF; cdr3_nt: TGCGCCAGCAGCGCGGGCCAGACAGATGAAGCTTTCTTT
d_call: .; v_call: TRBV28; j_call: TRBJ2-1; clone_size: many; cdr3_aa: CASSSNPPSGGSYNEQFF; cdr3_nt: TGTGCCAGCAGTTCCAATCCCCCGAGCGGAGGCTCCTACAATGAGCAGTTCTTC
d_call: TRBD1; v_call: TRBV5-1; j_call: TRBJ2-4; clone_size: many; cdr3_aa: CASSLKPPGQGGIQYF; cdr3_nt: TGCGCCAGCAGCTTGAAACCTCCGGGACAGGGGGGCATTCAGTACTTC
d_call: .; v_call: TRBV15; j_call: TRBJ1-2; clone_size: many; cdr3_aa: CATSRDGTPSGYTF; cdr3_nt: TGTGCCACCAGCAGAGACGGGACACCCTCTGGCTACACCTTC
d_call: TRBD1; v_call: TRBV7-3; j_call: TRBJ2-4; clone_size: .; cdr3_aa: CASSSTGGANIQYF; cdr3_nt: TGTGCCAGCAGCTCTACAGGGGGCGCAAACATTCAGTACTTC
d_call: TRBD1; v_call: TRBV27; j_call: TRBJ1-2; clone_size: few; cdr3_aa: CASSSAYRGNDYTF; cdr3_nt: TGTGCCAGCAGTTCAGCTTACAGGGGTAATGACTACACCTTC
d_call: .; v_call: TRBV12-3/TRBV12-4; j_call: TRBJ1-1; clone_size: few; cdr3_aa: CASSQVAYTEAFF; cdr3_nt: TGTGCCAGCAGTCAAGTGGCCTACACTGAAGCTTTCTTT
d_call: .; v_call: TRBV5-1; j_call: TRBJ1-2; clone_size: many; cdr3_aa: CASSSGGGSITYGYTF; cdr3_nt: TGCGCCAGCAGTTCCGGGGGGGGTTCAATTACCTATGGCTACACCTTC
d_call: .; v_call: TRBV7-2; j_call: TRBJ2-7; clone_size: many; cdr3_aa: CASSLWYEQYF; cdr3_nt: TGTGCCAGCAGCTTATGGTACGAGCAGTACTTC
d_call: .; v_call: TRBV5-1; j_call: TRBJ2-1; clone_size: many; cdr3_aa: CASSSGGQIYNEQFF; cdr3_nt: TGCGCCAGCAGCTCGGGGGGACAGATCTACAATGAGCAGTTCTTC
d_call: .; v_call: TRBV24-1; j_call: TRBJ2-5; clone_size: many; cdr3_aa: CATSETRAQETQYF; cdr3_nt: TGTGCCACCAGTGAAACCAGGGCCCAAGAGACCCAGTACTTC
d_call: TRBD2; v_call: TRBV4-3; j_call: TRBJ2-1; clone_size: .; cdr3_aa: CASSQRGGRGEQFF; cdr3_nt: TGCGCCAGCAGCCAACGGGGGGGTCGGGGTGAGCAGTTCTTC
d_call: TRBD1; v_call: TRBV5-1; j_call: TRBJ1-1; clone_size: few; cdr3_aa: CASSADRGHRNVEAFF; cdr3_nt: TGCGCCAGCAGCGCGGACAGGGGACACCGTAACGTAGAAGCTTTCTTT
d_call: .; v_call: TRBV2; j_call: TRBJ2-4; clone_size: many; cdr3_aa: CASTQGVEYF; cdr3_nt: TGTGCCAGCACGCAGGGCGTGGAGTACTTC
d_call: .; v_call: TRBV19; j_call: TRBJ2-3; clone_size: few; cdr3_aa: CASTTDGNTDTQYF; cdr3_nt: TGTGCCAGTACCACGGACGGGAACACAGATACGCAGTATTTT
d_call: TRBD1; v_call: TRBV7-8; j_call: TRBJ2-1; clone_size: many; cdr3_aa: CASSFLRGPYNEQFF; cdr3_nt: TGTGCCAGCAGCTTCCTCAGGGGGCCTTACAATGAGCAGTTCTTC
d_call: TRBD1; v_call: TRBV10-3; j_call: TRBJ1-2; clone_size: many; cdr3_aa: CAISEYDETGSYGYTF; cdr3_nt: TGTGCCATCAGTGAGTACGACGAGACAGGGTCATATGGCTACACCTTC
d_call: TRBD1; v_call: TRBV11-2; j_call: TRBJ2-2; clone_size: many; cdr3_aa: CASRQGTNTGELFF; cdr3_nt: TGTGCCAGCCGACAGGGTACGAACACCGGGGAGCTGTTTTTT
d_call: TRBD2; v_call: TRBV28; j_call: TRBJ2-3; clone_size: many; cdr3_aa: CASSLASGGRTQYF; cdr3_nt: TGTGCCAGCAGTTTGGCTAGCGGGGGCCGTACGCAGTATTTT
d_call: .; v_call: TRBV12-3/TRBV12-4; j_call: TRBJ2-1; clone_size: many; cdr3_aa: CASSLRSGTEQFF; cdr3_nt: TGTGCCAGCAGTTTAAGGTCAGGGACTGAGCAGTTCTTC
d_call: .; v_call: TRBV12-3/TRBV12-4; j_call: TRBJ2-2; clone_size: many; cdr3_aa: CASSRFDSIPGELFF; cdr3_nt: TGTGCCAGCAGTCGCTTTGACAGTATCCCCGGGGAGCTGTTTTTT
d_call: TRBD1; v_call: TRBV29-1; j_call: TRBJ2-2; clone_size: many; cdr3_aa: CSVRTGMTGELFF; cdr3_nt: TGCAGCGTTAGGACAGGAATGACCGGGGAGCTGTTTTTT
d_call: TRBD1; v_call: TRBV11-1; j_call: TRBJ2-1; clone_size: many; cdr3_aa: CASHRDRGYNEQFF; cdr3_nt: TGTGCCAGCCACCGGGACAGGGGGTACAATGAGCAGTTCTTC
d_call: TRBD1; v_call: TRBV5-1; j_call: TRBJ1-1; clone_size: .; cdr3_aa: CASSSLGTGNEAFF; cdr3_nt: TGCGCCAGCAGCTCCTTGGGGACAGGGAATGAAGCTTTCTTT
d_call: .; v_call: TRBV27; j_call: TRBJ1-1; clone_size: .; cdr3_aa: CASSFRGPENTEAFF; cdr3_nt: TGTGCCAGCAGTTTCCGGGGACCGGAGAACACTGAAGCTTTCTTT
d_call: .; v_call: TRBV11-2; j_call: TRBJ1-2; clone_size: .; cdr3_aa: CASSFQGCTGTGYTF; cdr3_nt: TGTGCCAGCAGCTTCCAAGGGTGCACAGGGACTGGCTACACTTTC